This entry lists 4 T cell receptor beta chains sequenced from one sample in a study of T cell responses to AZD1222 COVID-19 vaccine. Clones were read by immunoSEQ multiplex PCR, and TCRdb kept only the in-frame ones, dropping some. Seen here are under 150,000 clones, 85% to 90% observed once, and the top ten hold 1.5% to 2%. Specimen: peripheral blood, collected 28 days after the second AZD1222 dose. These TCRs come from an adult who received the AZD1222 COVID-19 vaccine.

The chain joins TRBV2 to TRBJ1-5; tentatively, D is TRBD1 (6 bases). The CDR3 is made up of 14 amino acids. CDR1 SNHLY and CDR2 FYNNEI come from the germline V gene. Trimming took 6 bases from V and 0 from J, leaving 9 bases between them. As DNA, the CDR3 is TGTGCCAGCAGGATGGGGGCTAGCAATCAGCCCCAGCATTTT. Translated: CASRMGASNQPQHF.

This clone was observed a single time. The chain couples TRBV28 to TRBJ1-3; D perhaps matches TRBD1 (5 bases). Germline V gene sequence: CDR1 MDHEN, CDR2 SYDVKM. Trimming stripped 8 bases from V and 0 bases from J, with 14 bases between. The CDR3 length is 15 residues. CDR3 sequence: CASSDRDRSGNTIYF. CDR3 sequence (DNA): TGTGCCAGCTCCGACCGGGACCGCTCTGGAAACACCATATATTTT.

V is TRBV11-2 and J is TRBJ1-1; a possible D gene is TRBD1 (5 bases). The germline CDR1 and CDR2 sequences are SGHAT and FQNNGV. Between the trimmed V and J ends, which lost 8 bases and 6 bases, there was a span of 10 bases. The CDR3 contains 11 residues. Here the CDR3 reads CASLRGAEAFF. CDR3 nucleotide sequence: TGTGCCAGCCTAAGGGGAGCTGAAGCTTTCTTT.

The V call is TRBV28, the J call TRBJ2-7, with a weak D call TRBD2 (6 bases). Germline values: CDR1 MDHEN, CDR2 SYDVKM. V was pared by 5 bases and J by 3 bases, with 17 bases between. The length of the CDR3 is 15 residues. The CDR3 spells CASSHRGGGDYEQYF. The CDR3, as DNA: TGTGCCAGCAGTCACCGAGGAGGAGGGGACTACGAGCAGTACTTC. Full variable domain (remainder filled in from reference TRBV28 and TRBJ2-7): DVKVTQSSRYLVKRTGEKVFLECVQDMDHENMFWYRQDPGLGLRLIYFSYDVKMKEKGDIPEGYSVSREKKERFSLILESASTNQTSMYLCASSHRGGGDYEQYFGPGTRLTVT.